These 6 T cell receptor beta chains were sequenced from one sample in a study of blood T cell repertoires in COVID-19. The repertoire was sequenced with immunoSEQ multiplex PCR; TCRdb's copy has only in-frame clones and lacks some. Seen here are around 64,000 clones, around 65% observed once, and the top ten hold 51%. Sequences were obtained from PBMCs or T cells enriched from blood (not recorded which). Every receptor here comes from a woman aged 55-70 years who had been exposed to COVID-19.

This clone was observed a handful of times. The chain combines TRBV14 with TRBJ1-1, with unresolved D. There are 14 residues in the CDR3. Deletions cut 4 bases from V and 5 bases from J, with 14 bases between. CDR1 is SGHDN and CDR2 is FVKESK in the germline V gene. CDR3 nucleotides: TGTGCCAGCAGCCTCCTGACTGGCAGAACTGAAGCTTTCTTT. Its protein product is CASSLLTGRTEAFF.

The DNA of the CDR3 is TGCGCCAGCAGCCCCAGGCGAGGGGGATTCAACAATAATGAGCAGTTCTTC. Amino acids: CASSPRRGGFNNNEQFF. The chain employs TRBV5-1 and TRBJ2-1, with D possibly matching TRBD1 (6 bases). This CDR3 is 17 amino acids long. The V end lost 4 bases, the J end lost 7 bases, and 24 bases lay between the germline ends. Germline V gene sequence: CDR1 SGHRS, CDR2 YFSETQ.

This sequence joins TRBV7-8 and TRBJ2-7, with TRBD2 identical over 7 bases. This CDR3 has 16 amino acids. J lost 3 bases, V lost 0 bases, and 8 bases had no gene match. Germline assignment: CDR1 SGHVS and CDR2 FQNEAQ. The DNA for the CDR3 is TGTGCCAGCAGCTTAGCGAAGCGGGGAGGATACTACGAGCAGTACTTC. Translated, it gives CASSLAKRGGYYEQYF.

There are a few counts of this clone. The V gene is TRBV5-6, the J gene TRBJ2-7; D call uncertain. CDR3 length: 13 amino acids. The V end was cut by 7 bases, the J end by 1 base, with 12 bases between. Germline V lookup: CDR1 SGHDT, CDR2 YYEEEE. This CDR3 is CASALRRSYEQYF. In DNA form, the CDR3 reads TGTGCCAGCGCCCTTCGGCGGTCCTACGAGCAGTACTTC.

This chain uses TRBV6-2 or TRBV6-3 with TRBJ2-1; TRBD1 is a possible D gene (6 bases). V lost 5 bases and J 9 bases, leaving 17 bases between the germline ends. This CDR3 is 14 amino acids long. Germline V CDR1 and CDR2: MNHEY, SVGEGT. The CDR3, as DNA: TGTGCCAGCAGTCGCGAGGGGGTTCTCGTTGAGCAGTTCTTC. Amino acid sequence: CASSREGVLVEQFF.

This clone was observed a single time. The rearrangement uses TRBV30 and TRBJ1-5; 7 bases are a match to TRBD1. The CDR3 extends over 14 amino acids. In germline, CDR1 is GTSNPN, CDR2 SVGIG (reference sequence). J gave up 3 bases and V 1 base, and 3 bases lay outside the gene matches. The chain's CDR3 is CAWSGGTVNQPQHF. Here the CDR3 DNA reads TGTGCCTGGAGTGGCGGGACAGTCAATCAGCCCCAGCATTTT.